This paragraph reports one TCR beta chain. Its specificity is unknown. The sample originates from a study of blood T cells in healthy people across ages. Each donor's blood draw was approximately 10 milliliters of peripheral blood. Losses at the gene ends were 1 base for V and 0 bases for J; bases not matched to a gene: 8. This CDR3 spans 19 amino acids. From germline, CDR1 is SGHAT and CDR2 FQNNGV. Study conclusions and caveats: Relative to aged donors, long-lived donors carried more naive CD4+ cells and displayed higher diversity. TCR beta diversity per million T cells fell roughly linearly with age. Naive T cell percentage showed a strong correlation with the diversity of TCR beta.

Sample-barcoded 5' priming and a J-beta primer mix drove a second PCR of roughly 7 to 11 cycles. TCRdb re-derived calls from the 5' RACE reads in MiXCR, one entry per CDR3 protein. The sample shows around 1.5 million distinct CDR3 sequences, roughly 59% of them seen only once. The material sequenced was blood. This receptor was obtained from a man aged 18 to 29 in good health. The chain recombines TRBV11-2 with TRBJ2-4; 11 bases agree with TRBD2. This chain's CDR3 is CASSLAPGLAAKAKNIQYF. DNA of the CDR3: TGTGCCAGCAGCTTAGCACCGGGACTAGCGGCGAAAGCCAAAAACATTCAGTACTTC. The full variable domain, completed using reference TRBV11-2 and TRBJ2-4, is EAGVAQSPRYKIIEKRQSVAFWCNPISGHATLYWYQQILGQGPKLLIQFQNNGVVDDSQLPKDRFSAERLKGVDSTLKIQPAKLEDSAVYLCASSLAPGLAAKAKNIQYFGAGTRLSVL.